The T cell receptor (beta chain) under discussion was sequenced for a study of CD8+ T cells in alopecia areata. Germline assignment: CDR1 ENHRY and CDR2 SYGVKD. CDR3 size: 11 residues. Trimming took 11 bases from V and 2 from J, leaving 9 bases between them. Noted treatment: oral pan-JAK inhibitor, 5-10 mg twice daily. The authors extracted RNA and reverse transcribed it into cDNA as the sequencing template. The assay was immunoSEQ multiplex PCR, and TCRdb's table has in-frame clones only and misses some. Of about 160,000 clones in the sample, approximately 57% were seen once. The sample here was CD4+ T cells sorted from blood, taken at week 24, from a patient treated with tofacitinib. This TCR derives from a human donor with alopecia areata. V gene TRBV10-3 combines with J gene TRBJ2-5, with D possibly matching TRBD2 (5 bases). The CDR3 DNA follows: TGTGCCGCCGGGGATCAAGAGACCCAGTACTTC. Translated: CAAGDQETQYF.